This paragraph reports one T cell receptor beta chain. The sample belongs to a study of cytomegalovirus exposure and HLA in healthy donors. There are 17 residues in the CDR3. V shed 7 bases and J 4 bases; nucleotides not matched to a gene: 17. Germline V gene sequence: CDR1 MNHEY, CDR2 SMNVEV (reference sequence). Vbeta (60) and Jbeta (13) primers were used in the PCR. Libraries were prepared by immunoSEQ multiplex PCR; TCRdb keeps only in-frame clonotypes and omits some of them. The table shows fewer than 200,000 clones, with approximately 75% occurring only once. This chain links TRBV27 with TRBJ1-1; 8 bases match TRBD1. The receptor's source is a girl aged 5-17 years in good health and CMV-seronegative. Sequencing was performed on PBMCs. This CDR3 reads CASIKLGQGLIGTEAFF. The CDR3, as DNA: TGTGCCAGCATCAAGCTCGGACAGGGACTGATTGGCACTGAAGCTTTCTTT.